A single sample gave rise to the 30 T cell receptor beta chains below, sequenced in a study of human T cells and chemical hapten exposure. Time point here: patch test 1, 2 weeks after DPC sensitization. Treatment defined: therapeutic diphenylcyclopropenone sensitization with weekly scalp DPC. One entry per CDR3 protein results from TCRdb running MiXCR on the RACE reads. The sample has about 120,000 distinct CDR3 sequences, 12% seen once. The starting material was whole blood, obtained in connection with sensitization to the hapten diphenylcyclopropenone (DPC). These receptors were obtained from a woman in her fifties or sixties with alopecia areata. Some clones in this sample may be carry-over from other donors' samples.

This clonotype was picked up a small number of times. V usage is TRBV20-1 and J usage is TRBJ2-3; D uncertain. V was pared by 3 bases and J by 1 base, with 8 bases between. In germline, CDR1 is DFQATT, CDR2 SNEGSKA (reference sequence). The CDR3 length is 13 residues. CDR3 in DNA: TGCAGTGCTAGTGCTGGGGGCACAGATACGCAGTATTTT. Translation gives CSASAGGTDTQYF.

This clonotype has more than one count but fewer than ten. This sequence joins TRBV28 and TRBJ1-1, with D unclear. Germline-derived CDR1 and CDR2 are MDHEN and SYDVKM. This CDR3 comprises 11 residues. The V end was cut by 7 bases, the J end by 2 bases, with 5 bases between. CDR3 protein: CASTHNTEAFF. Here the CDR3 DNA reads TGTGCCAGCACCCATAACACTGAAGCTTTCTTT. Combining the CDR3 with reference TRBV28 and TRBJ1-1 gives the whole variable domain DVKVTQSSRYLVKRTGEKVFLECVQDMDHENMFWYRQDPGLGLRLIYFSYDVKMKEKGDIPEGYSVSREKKERFSLILESASTNQTSMYLCASTHNTEAFFGQGTRLTVV.

The chain uses TRBV5-1 and TRBJ2-7; 8 nucleotides line up with TRBD2. Per the germline V gene, CDR1 is SGHRS and CDR2 is YFSETQ. The trim removed 3 bases at V and 7 bases at J, leaving 6 bases unmatched. This CDR3 has 13 residues. Written as DNA, the CDR3 is TGCGCCAGCAGCTCGGGACTAGAAAGTGAGCAGTACTTC. It translates to CASSSGLESEQYF.

This chain links TRBV12-3 or TRBV12-4 with TRBJ1-5, with D uncertain. V lost 5 bases to trimming and J lost 12 bases, with 14 bases between them. The CDR3 extends over 12 amino acids. CDR3 in DNA: TGTGCCAGCAGTCCCGCCGGTTGGAACCAGCATTTT. Residues: CASSPAGWNQHF.

V usage is TRBV28 and J usage is TRBJ2-5; TRBD1 aligns across 9 bases. Looked up from germline, CDR1 is MDHEN and CDR2 is SYDVKM. The trim removed 8 bases at V and 4 bases at J, leaving 8 bases unmatched. CDR3 size: 14 residues. CDR3 loop: CASVGQGTGETQYF. The CDR3 coding sequence is TGTGCCAGCGTAGGACAGGGGACGGGAGAGACCCAGTACTTC.

This clonotype was observed at least ten times. The chain links TRBV2 to TRBJ2-5; TRBD2 agrees at 7 bases. The CDR3 runs to 14 residues. The germline V gene encodes CDR1 SNHLY and CDR2 FYNNEI. With 4 bases clipped from V and 4 bases from J, the junction kept 6 bases outside the gene matches. The CDR3 here is CASSGGGRGETQYF. The CDR3 nucleotides read TGTGCCAGCAGTGGGGGCGGGAGAGGAGAGACCCAGTACTTC.

This clonotype was counted many times. The chain recombines TRBV29-1 with TRBJ1-1; TRBD1 is a possible D gene (5 bases). V was trimmed by 4 bases and J by 3 bases, leaving 18 bases between them. From germline, CDR1 is SQVTM and CDR2 ANQGSEA. The CDR3 covers 15 residues. In DNA form, the CDR3 reads TGCAGCGTTGTGTTATTAGGGGCCGGGGACACTGAAGCTTTCTTT. Translating gives CSVVLLGAGDTEAFF.

This clonotype has more than one count but fewer than ten. This chain connects TRBV10-3 to TRBJ1-1; D is perhaps TRBD1 (6 bases). The V gene lost 5 bases and the J gene lost 5 bases, with 12 bases spanning the gap. Looked up from germline, CDR1 is ENHRY and CDR2 is SYGVKD. The CDR3 consists of 13 residues. The CDR3 region has the DNA TGTGCCATCAGTACAGGGATGGGGACTGAAGCTTTCTTT. It is translated as CAISTGMGTEAFF.

The sample holds a few counts of this clonotype. The gene calls are TRBV5-1 and TRBJ1-2; 12 positions agree with TRBD1. The CDR3 sequence is 15 residues long. CDR1 is SGHRS and CDR2 is YFSETQ in the germline V gene. The junction had 5 bases not matched to a gene; V was cut back by 4 bases and J by 4 bases. The DNA for the CDR3 is TGCGCCAGCAGCAGGGGACAGGGGGCGAGCTATGGCTACACCTTC. Amino acid sequence: CASSRGQGASYGYTF.

This clonotype appeared many times. V usage is TRBV7-6 and J usage is TRBJ2-7, with 13 bases identical to TRBD2. This CDR3 contains 15 residues. The germline gives CDR1 SGHVS, CDR2 FNYEAQ. V dropped 5 bases and J dropped 5; count of bases not matched to a gene: 6. CDR3 loop: CASSGRGTSGNEQYF. The CDR3 coding sequence is TGTGCCAGCAGCGGGCGGGGGACTAGCGGGAACGAGCAGTACTTC. Together with reference TRBV7-6 and TRBJ2-7, the CDR3 gives the full variable domain: GAGVSQSPRYKVTKRGQDVALRCDPISGHVSLYWYRQALGQGPEFLTYFNYEAQQDKSGLPNDRFSAERPEGSISTLTIQRTEQRDSAMYRCASSGRGTSGNEQYFGPGTRLTVT.

V and J are TRBV10-2 and TRBJ2-2; 10 nucleotides match TRBD2. In germline, CDR1 is WSHSY, CDR2 SAAADI. V trimming: 5 bases; J trimming: 1 base; junction bases outside the gene matches: 7. The CDR3 has 17 amino acids. The DNA of the CDR3 is TGCGCCAGCAGTTGGGGGAGACTAGCGGGGAACACCGGGGAGCTGTTTTTT. Its translation is CASSWGRLAGNTGELFF.

This clonotype was counted ten times or more. The chain combines TRBV7-9 with TRBJ1-6, with a tentative D call TRBD1 (5 bases). Trimming stripped 5 bases from V and 5 bases from J, with 19 bases between. The CDR3 is 17 amino acids. Germline values: CDR1 SEHNR, CDR2 FQNEAQ (reference sequence). CDR3 in amino acids: CASSETGGWANNSPLHF. The CDR3, as DNA: TGTGCCAGCAGCGAAACGGGGGGATGGGCCAATAATTCACCCCTCCACTTT.

This clonotype has more than one count but fewer than ten. The rearrangement links TRBV5-5 to TRBJ2-4; no clear D. CDR3 size: 14 residues. The V gene's germline CDR1 is SGHKS and CDR2 YYEKEE (reference sequence). With 2 bases removed from V and 8 bases from J, the gap between germline ends came to 14 bases. CDR3 in DNA: TGTGCCAGCAGCTTAGGTGGGGTAGGAGACATTCAGTACTTC. This codes for CASSLGGVGDIQYF.

This clonotype has just a few counts. The chain recombines TRBV6-6 with TRBJ2-7, with TRBD1 matching over 9 bases. V trimming: 2 bases; J trimming: 5 bases; junction bases outside the gene matches: 7. Germline lookup yields CDR1 MNHNY and CDR2 SVGAGI (reference sequence). The CDR3 consists of 15 residues. CDR3 protein: CASSYTGTGSHEQYF. The CDR3, as DNA: TGTGCCAGCAGTTACACCGGGACAGGGTCTCACGAGCAGTACTTC.

This rearrangement joins TRBV11-1 to TRBJ2-1; D is unclear. CDR1 and CDR2 from the germline V gene are SGHAT and FQDESV (reference sequence). This CDR3 spans 11 amino acids. Trimming shortened V by 6 bases and J by 10 bases, and 10 bases separated the two germline ends. The CDR3 region is CASRRAWEQFF. CDR3 bases: TGTGCCAGCAGAAGAGCCTGGGAGCAGTTCTTC.

The chain combines TRBV28 with TRBJ1-2; 7 bases line up with TRBD1. Germline loops: CDR1 MDHEN, CDR2 SYDVKM. The CDR3 loop spans 15 amino acids. V lost 3 bases and J lost 4; bases outside the gene matches: 8. The CDR3 nucleotides read TGTGCCAGCAGTTTCGGGGGACAGCCGATCTATGGCTACACCTTC. Protein product: CASSFGGQPIYGYTF.

This clonotype was seen repeatedly, ten times or more. The V and J genes are TRBV7-9 and TRBJ2-7, with 9 bases aligning to TRBD1. The CDR3 has 14 amino acids. CDR1 is SEHNR, CDR2 FQNEAQ, per germline (reference sequence). Unmatched junction bases numbered 3, after V lost 5 bases and J lost 1 base. CDR3 DNA: TGTGCCAGCAGCCCCGGGACAGGGTCCTACGAGCAGTACTTC. Its translation: CASSPGTGSYEQYF.

This clonotype was recorded many times. The J gene is TRBJ2-3, the V gene TRBV11-2, with 9 bases matching TRBD2. The germline V gene encodes CDR1 SGHAT and CDR2 FQNNGV. The CDR3 length is 18 residues. Trimming at V came to 0 bases and at J to 2 bases, leaving 9 bases not matched to a gene. CDR3 in amino acids: CASSLDLSAGGLTDTQYF. The CDR3 DNA reads as TGTGCCAGCAGCTTAGATCTTTCGGCGGGAGGGCTCACAGATACGCAGTATTTT.

The J gene is TRBJ2-2, the V gene TRBV28; the match to TRBD2 covers 12 bases. CDR3 length: 16 amino acids. Germline trimming cut 0 bases from V and 7 bases from J; bases unmatched to any gene: 3. Germline CDR1 is MDHEN and CDR2 is SYDVKM. DNA for the CDR3: TGTGCCAGCAGTTTATGGACTAGCGGGAGCGTCGGGGAGCTGTTTTTT. Protein product: CASSLWTSGSVGELFF.

This clonotype has just a few counts. The chain combines TRBV18 with TRBJ2-1, with 7 positions matching TRBD2. V gave up 5 bases and J gave up 8 bases; unmatched junction bases: 0. This CDR3 region has 11 residues. Germline V gene data show CDR1 as KGHSH and CDR2 as LQKENI. CDR3 in DNA: TGTGCCAGCTCAGCGGGGGATGAGCAGTTCTTC. It specifies CASSAGDEQFF.

V is TRBV29-1 and J is TRBJ1-2; 7 bases fit TRBD1. The V gene's germline CDR1 is SQVTM and CDR2 ANQGSEA. V lost 5 bases, J lost 0 bases, and 9 bases stayed unmatched. The CDR3 has 15 residues. This chain's CDR3 is CSVQTGARANYGYTF. In nucleotides, the CDR3 is TGCAGCGTTCAAACAGGGGCCCGAGCTAACTATGGCTACACCTTC.

This clonotype was detected many times. This chain connects TRBV6-6 to TRBJ2-2; TRBD2 agrees at 9 bases. Per germline, CDR1 MNHNY and CDR2 SVGAGI (reference sequence). With 0 bases clipped from V and 6 bases from J, the junction kept 5 bases outside the gene matches. This CDR3 comprises 16 residues. The CDR3 is CASSYSKAGGAGELFF. CDR3 DNA: TGTGCCAGCAGTTACTCGAAGGCGGGAGGGGCCGGGGAGCTGTTTTTT.

V gene TRBV18 combines with J gene TRBJ2-3; D call uncertain. Germline V lookup: CDR1 KGHSH, CDR2 LQKENI. Trimming shortened V by 2 bases and J by 4 bases, and 7 bases separated the two germline ends. This CDR3 contains 13 residues. CDR3 residues: CASSPTEADTQYF. The CDR3, as DNA: TGTGCCAGCTCACCAACTGAGGCAGATACGCAGTATTTT.

This clonotype was observed a few times. This chain links TRBV20-1 with TRBJ2-3; TRBD1 is a possible D gene (5 bases). This CDR3 spans 15 amino acids. V was cut by 0 bases and J by 0 bases, with 10 bases left in between. CDR1 is DFQATT, CDR2 SNEGSKA, per germline (reference sequence). In nucleotides, the CDR3 is TGCAGTGCTAGAGATCCAGGGAAGAGCACAGATACGCAGTATTTT. This sequence encodes CSARDPGKSTDTQYF.

This clonotype was recorded many times. This sequence joins TRBV5-6 and TRBJ2-1; tentative D call: TRBD2 (6 bases). CDR1 and CDR2 (germline): SGHDT, YYEEEE. Trimming cost V 4 bases and J 4 bases, with 9 bases left between them. There are 13 residues in the CDR3. CDR3 nucleotides: TGTGCCAGCAGCCGGGACTTGTACAATGAGCAGTTCTTC. This sequence encodes CASSRDLYNEQFF. The variable domain in full, completed from reference TRBV5-6 and TRBJ2-1, reads DAGVTQSPTHLIKTRGQQVTLRCSPKSGHDTVSWYQQALGQGPQFIFQYYEEEERQRGNFPDRFSGHQFPNYSSELNVNALLLGDSALYLCASSRDLYNEQFFGPGTRLTVL.

This clonotype was seen at least ten times. This sequence joins TRBV28 and TRBJ1-1; weak D call: TRBD1 (6 bases). The germline CDR1 and CDR2 sequences are MDHEN and SYDVKM. Trimming cost V 3 bases and J 1 base, with 9 bases left between them. There are 14 residues in the CDR3. The DNA for the CDR3 is TGTGCCAGCAGTTTTTGGGGGCCGAACACTGAAGCTTTCTTT. It is translated as CASSFWGPNTEAFF.

This clonotype was seen a handful of times. V is TRBV6-2 or TRBV6-3 and J is TRBJ1-4; a weak D match, TRBD1 (6 bases). Looked up from germline, CDR1 is MNHEY and CDR2 is SVGEGT. CDR3 size: 18 residues. Trimming left V 7 bases short and J 4 bases short, with 25 bases between. In nucleotides, the CDR3 is TGTGCCAGCACCGGGGGCCGGGCCTTCGCGAGGAGTAATGAAAAACTGTTTTTT. Translated, it gives CASTGGRAFARSNEKLFF.

This clonotype appeared many times. The J gene is TRBJ1-6, the V gene TRBV19; D not resolved. From germline, CDR1 is LNHDA and CDR2 SQIVND (reference sequence). CDR3 length: 15 amino acids. V lost 3 bases to trimming and J lost 0 bases, with 6 bases between them. The CDR3 loop reads CASSMRSSYNSPLHF. The CDR3 DNA sequence: TGTGCCAGTAGTATGAGAAGCTCCTATAATTCACCCCTCCACTTT.

This clonotype was counted only a few times. This chain connects TRBV20-1 to TRBJ1-2; possibly TRBD1 for D (5 bases). Between the trimmed V and J ends, which lost 6 bases and 7 bases, there was a span of 18 bases. The CDR3 runs 13 residues. Germline CDR1 DFQATT, CDR2 SNEGSKA (reference sequence). This CDR3 is CSAKPYGTPGYTF. Here the CDR3 DNA reads TGCAGTGCCAAACCATACGGGACCCCTGGCTACACCTTC.

This clonotype was counted between two and nine times. The CDR3, as DNA: TGTGCCACTTCCGGGACAGTAATCGGGGAGCTGTTTTTT. Amino acids: CATSGTVIGELFF. J is TRBJ2-2 and V is TRBV12-3 or TRBV12-4; 7 nucleotides agree with TRBD1. Losses at the gene ends were 10 bases for V and 7 bases for J; bases not matched to a gene: 9. The CDR3 has 13 amino acids.